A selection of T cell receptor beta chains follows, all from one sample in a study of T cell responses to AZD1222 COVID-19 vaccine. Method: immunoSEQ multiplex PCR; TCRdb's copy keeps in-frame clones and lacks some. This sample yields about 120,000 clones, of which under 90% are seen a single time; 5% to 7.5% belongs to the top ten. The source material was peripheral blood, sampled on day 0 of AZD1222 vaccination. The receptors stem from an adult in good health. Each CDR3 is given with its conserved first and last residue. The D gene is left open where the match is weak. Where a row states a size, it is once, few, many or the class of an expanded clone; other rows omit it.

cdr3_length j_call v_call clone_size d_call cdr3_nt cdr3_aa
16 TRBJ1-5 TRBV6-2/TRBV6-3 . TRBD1 TGTGCCAGCAGCCCCCAGAGCGGACAGGGCGGCGGGCCCCAGCATTTT CASSPQSGQGGGPQHF
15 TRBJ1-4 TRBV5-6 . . TGTGCCAGCAGCTTGTCCGGGCACATTAATGAAAAACTGTTTTTT CASSLSGHINEKLFF
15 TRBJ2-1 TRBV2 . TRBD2 TGTGCCAGCAGTGAAACTAGCGGGGGGGGCAATGAGCAGTTCTTC CASSETSGGGNEQFF
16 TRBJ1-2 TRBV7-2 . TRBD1 TGTGCCAGCAGCACCCGGACAGGGCAAGGTATGGATGGCTACACCTTC CASSTRTGQGMDGYTF
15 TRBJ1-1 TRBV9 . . TGTGCCAGCAGCGTAGAAGAGGGGTCTCGGACTGAAGCTTTCTTT CASSVEEGSRTEAFF
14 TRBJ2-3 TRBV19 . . TGTGCCAGTAGTATAGGTTGGGACTGGGATACGCAGTATTTT CASSIGWDWDTQYF
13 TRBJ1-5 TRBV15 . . TGTGCCACCAGCTTTAGTATCGGTCAGCCCCAGCATTTT CATSFSIGQPQHF
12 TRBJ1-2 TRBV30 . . TGTGCCTGGAAGGGGCCGGGGGGTGGCTACACCTTC CAWKGPGGGYTF
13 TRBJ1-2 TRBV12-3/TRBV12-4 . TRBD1 TGTGCCAGCAGGGGACAGGGGGCGAATGGCTACACCTTC CASRGQGANGYTF
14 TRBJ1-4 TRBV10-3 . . TGTGCCATCAGGGCAAGTGCAACTAATGAAAAACTGTTTTTT CAIRASATNEKLFF
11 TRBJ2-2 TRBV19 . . TGTGCCAGTGGAGACTTTGGGGAGCTGTTTTTT CASGDFGELFF
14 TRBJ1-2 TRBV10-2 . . TGCGCCAGCAGTGAGGCTGGGATTCACTATGGCTACACCTTC CASSEAGIHYGYTF
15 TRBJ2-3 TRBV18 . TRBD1 TGTGCCAGCTCACCAAGGCAGGGGGCGACAGATACGCAGTATTTT CASSPRQGATDTQYF
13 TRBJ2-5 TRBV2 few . TGTGCCAGCAATAGGGCGGGCGAAGAGACCCAGTACTTC CASNRAGEETQYF
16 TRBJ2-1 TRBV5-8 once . TGTGCCAGCACCCACGGAGTTTTCTACTCCTACAATGAGCAGTTCTTC CASTHGVFYSYNEQFF
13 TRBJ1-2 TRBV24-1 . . TGTGCCACCAGTGCCGGGGGCGGCTATGGCTACACCTTC CATSAGGGYGYTF
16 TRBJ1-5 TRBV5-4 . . TGTGCCAGCAGCTTGGGGGGATTTAAAGGCAATCAGCCCCAGCATTTT CASSLGGFKGNQPQHF
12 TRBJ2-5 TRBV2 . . TGTGCCAGCAGTGAGCAGGGAGAGACCCAGTACTTC CASSEQGETQYF
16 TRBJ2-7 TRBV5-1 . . TGCGCCAGCAGCGTTCGGAAACGGGGGAGCTCCTACGAGCAGTACTTC CASSVRKRGSSYEQYF
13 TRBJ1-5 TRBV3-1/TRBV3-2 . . TGTGCCAGCAGCCAAGGAAGTTTTCAGCCCCAGCATTTT CASSQGSFQPQHF
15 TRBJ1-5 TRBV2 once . TGTGCCAGCAGAGACGGCAACTGGGGCAATCAGCCCCAGCATTTT CASRDGNWGNQPQHF
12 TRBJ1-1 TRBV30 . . TGTGCCTGGGACAGGCCGAACACTGAAGCTTTCTTT CAWDRPNTEAFF
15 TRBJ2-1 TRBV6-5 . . TGTGCCACCCGAGGGGTACTCAACTCCTACAATGAGCAGTTCTTC CATRGVLNSYNEQFF
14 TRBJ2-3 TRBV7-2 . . TGTGCCAGCAGCTTTAGGTACGGATCAGATACGCAGTATTTT CASSFRYGSDTQYF
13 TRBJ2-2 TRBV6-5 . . TGTGCCAGCAGTTATCAAGGCTCCGGGGAGCTGTTTTTT CASSYQGSGELFF
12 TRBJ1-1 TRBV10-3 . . TGTGCCATCAGTGACTCAGGCACTGAAGCTTTCTTT CAISDSGTEAFF
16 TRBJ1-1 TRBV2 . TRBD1 TGTGCCAGCAGAGAACAGGGGCGGTATCTGAACACTGAAGCTTTCTTT CASREQGRYLNTEAFF
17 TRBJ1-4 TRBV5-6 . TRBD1 TGTGCCAGCAGCGAATTTGGGGCCGACAGGGGTGTTTTAAAACTGTTTTTT CASSEFGADRGVLKLFF
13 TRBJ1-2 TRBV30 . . TGTGCCTGGCAGAACCGAGGCAACTATGGCTACACCTTC CAWQNRGNYGYTF
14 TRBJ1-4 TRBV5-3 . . TGTGCCAGAAGCTTAACGGGCGGAATCGAAAAACTGTTTTTT CARSLTGGIEKLFF
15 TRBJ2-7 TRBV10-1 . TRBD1 TGCGCCAGCAGCGCCGGGACAGGGTCATCCTACGAGCAGTACTTC CASSAGTGSSYEQYF
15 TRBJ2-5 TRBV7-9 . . TGTGCCAGCAGCTTAGCGTCGACAGGGAGGGAGACCCAGTACTTC CASSLASTGRETQYF
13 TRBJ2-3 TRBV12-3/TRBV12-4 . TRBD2 TGTGCCAGCAGTAGCGGGACTAGCGGGGGGCAGTATTTT CASSSGTSGGQYF
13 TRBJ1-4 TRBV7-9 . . TGTGCCAGCAGCCGAGGCGGGGGGGAAAAACTGTTTTTT CASSRGGGEKLFF
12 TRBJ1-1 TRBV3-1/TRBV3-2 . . TGTGCCAGCAGCCCTCTAAGGGGAGAAGCTTTCTTT CASSPLRGEAFF
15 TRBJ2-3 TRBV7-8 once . TGTGCCAGCAGCTTAGCTCCACAGGGCACAGATACGCAGTATTTT CASSLAPQGTDTQYF
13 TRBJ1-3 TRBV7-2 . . TGTGCCAGCCGTGCATCGGTAGGAAACACCATATATTTT CASRASVGNTIYF
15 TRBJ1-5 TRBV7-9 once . TGTGCCAGCAGCCCTTTAAAGGGGGGAGAGTTGCCCCAGCATTTT CASSPLKGGELPQHF
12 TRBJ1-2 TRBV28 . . TGTGCCAGCAACACAGTGAGCTATGGCTACACCTTC CASNTVSYGYTF
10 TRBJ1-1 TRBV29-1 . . TGCAGCGCACACAGCACTGAAGCTTTCTTT CSAHSTEAFF
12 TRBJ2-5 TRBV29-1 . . TGCAGCGTTGAGGGTGTTACGGAGACCCAGTACTTC CSVEGVTETQYF
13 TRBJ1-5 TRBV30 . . TGTGCCTGGAGTGTTAGGGGAAGGCAGCCCCAGCATTTT CAWSVRGRQPQHF
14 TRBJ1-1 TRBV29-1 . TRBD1 TGCAGCGTTGAAGGGACAGGGGTGAACACTGAAGCTTTCTTT CSVEGTGVNTEAFF
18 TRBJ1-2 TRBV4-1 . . TGCGCCAGCAGCCACAACTTAGGGGGGACGGCAGATTACTATGGCTACACCTTC CASSHNLGGTADYYGYTF
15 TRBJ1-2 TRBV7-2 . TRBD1 TGTGCCAGCAGCTTAGCAGGTCGGACAGGGGGAGGCTACACCTTC CASSLAGRTGGGYTF
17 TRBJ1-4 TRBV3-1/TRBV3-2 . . TGTGCCAGCAGCCAAGTAAGGTCCGGGCAGGGAGATGAAAAACTGTTTTTT CASSQVRSGQGDEKLFF
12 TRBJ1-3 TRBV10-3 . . TGTGCCATCAATGGGGATCCCGGCACCATATATTTT CAINGDPGTIYF
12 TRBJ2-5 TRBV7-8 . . TGTGCCAGCAGCCAGGGTTTAGTGACCCAGTACTTC CASSQGLVTQYF
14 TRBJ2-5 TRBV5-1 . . TGCGCCAGCAGCTTCTGGGGGACCCAAGAGACCCAGTACTTC CASSFWGTQETQYF
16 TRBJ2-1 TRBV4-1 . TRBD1 TGCGCCAGCAGCCAAGTGGTTGGGACAGGGGCCAATGAGCAGTTCTTC CASSQVVGTGANEQFF
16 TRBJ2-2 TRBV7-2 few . TGTGCCAGCAGCTTAGGGGGGGCAGCGCAAGGAGGGGAGCTGTTTTTT CASSLGGAAQGGELFF
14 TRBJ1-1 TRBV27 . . TGTGCCAGCAGTTTGGGGGTATTGAACACTGAAGCTTTCTTT CASSLGVLNTEAFF
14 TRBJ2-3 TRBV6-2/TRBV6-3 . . TGTGCCAGCAGCACGGGAAGGGAGTCAGATACGCAGTATTTT CASSTGRESDTQYF
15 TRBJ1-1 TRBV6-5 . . TGTGCCAGCAGTTTTGGCAGGCCCAGCCGCACTGAAGCTTTCTTT CASSFGRPSRTEAFF
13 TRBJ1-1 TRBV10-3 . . TGTGCCATCAGTGTGGGGGGGAAAGGTGAAGCTTTCTTT CAISVGGKGEAFF